This T cell receptor beta chain was captured in a study of response to subunit inactivated influenza vaccine (dated by TCRdb to 2016 to 2019). Describing the broader study: Deep quantitative profiling of the T cell receptor repertoire was used in the study to follow responses to a trivalent subunit inactivated influenza vaccine. Beyond this particular receptor, the publication reports: It was suggested by the authors that each seasonal influenza vaccination may recruit only a limited number of new T cells.

The library came from RT-PCR. The sequencer listed for this sample is Illumina HiSeq 2500. TCRdb trimmed the raw reads at Q25, called clones with MiXCR and kept productive beta chains. Rows with a matching CDR3 protein are joined into one entry that keeps the most common DNA and genes. The sample records more than 200,000 distinct CDR3 sequences, 9.5% to 15% of which are singletons. Of the sample, more than 7% is held by the ten largest clones. A note on this clonotype: No cognate antigen has been identified for it. Base qualities are missing; no much larger clone stands one base away.

CDR1 is given as DFQATT and CDR2 as SNEGSKA, both from the germline V gene (reference sequence). V lost 6 bases and J lost 0 bases, and the count of bases not matched to a germline gene is 7. The CDR3 runs 15 amino acids, cysteine and phenylalanine included. Only CDR3 DNA is held: 45 bases, read in frame from base 1. This clonotype was sampled from a man in his forties or fifties who received an inactivated influenza vaccine. Donor details come from another sample of the same person, matched by shared clones. Sequenced material: non-naive T cells sorted from PBMCs, taken 14 to 15 days before vaccination. What the cell subset or site label conveys for this sample: memory T cell fraction. The rearrangement joined TRBV20-1 to TRBJ2-1; the junction holds 8 bases that match TRBD1. Here the CDR3 is given as CSAATGTGSYNEQFF. At the DNA level, the sequence is TGCAGTGCAGCCACCGGGACAGGCTCCTACAATGAGCAGTTCTTC.